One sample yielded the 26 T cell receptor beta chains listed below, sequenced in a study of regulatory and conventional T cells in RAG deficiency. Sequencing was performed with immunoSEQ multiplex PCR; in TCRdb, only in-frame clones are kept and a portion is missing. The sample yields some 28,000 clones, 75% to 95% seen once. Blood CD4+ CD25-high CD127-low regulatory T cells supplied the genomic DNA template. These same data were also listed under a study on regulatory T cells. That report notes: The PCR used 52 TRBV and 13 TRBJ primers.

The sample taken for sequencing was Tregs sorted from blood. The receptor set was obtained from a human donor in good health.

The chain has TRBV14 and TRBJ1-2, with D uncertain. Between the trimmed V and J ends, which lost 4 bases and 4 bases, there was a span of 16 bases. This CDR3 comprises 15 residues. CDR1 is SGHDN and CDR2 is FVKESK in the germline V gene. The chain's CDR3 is CASSLKVGPLYGYTF. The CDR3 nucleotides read TGTGCCAGCAGCCTGAAGGTCGGGCCACTCTATGGCTACACCTTC.

CDR3 nucleotides: TGTGCCAGCACACAGCAGGGAGGAGATACGCAGTATTTT. Translation: CASTQQGGDTQYF. The chain uses TRBV6-6 and TRBJ2-3, with a tentative D call TRBD2 (6 bases). Trimming took 7 bases from V and 5 from J, leaving 13 bases between them. CDR3 length equals 13 residues. In germline, CDR1 is MNHNY, CDR2 SVGAGI (reference sequence).

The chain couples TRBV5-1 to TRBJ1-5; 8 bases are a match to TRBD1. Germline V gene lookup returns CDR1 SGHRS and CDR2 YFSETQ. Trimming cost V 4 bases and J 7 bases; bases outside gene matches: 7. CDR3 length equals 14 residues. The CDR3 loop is CASSLGQGGQPQHF. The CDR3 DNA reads TGCGCCAGCAGCCTAGGACAGGGCGGGCAGCCCCAGCATTTT.

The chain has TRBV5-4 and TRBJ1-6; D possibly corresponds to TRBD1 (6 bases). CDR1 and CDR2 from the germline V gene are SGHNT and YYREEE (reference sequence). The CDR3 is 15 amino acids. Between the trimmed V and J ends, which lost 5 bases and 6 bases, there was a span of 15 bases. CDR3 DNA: TGTGCCAGCAGAGACAGGCCGAGGCCTAATTCACCCCTCCACTTT. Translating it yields CASRDRPRPNSPLHF.

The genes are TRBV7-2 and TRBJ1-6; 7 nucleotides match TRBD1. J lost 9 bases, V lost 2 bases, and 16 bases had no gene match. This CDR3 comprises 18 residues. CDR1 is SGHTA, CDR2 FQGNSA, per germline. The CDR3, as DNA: TGTGCCAGCAGCTTATTATCAACAGGGGTTGGCAAAGGTTCACCCCTCCACTTT. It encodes CASSLLSTGVGKGSPLHF.

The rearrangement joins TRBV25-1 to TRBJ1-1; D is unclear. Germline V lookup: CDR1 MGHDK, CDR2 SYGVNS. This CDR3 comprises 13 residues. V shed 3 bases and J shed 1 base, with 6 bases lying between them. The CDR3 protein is CASSEGRNTEAFF. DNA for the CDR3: TGTGCCAGCAGTGAGGGCAGGAACACTGAAGCTTTCTTT. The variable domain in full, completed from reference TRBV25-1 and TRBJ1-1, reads EADIYQTPRYLVIGTGKKITLECSQTMGHDKMYWYQQDPGMELHLIHYSYGVNSTEKGDLSSESTVSRIRTEHFPLTLESARPSHTSQYLCASSEGRNTEAFFGQGTRLTVV.

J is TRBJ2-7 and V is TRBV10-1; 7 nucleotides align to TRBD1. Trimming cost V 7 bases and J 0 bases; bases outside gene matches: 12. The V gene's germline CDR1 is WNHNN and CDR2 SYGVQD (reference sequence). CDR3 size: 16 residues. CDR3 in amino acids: CASNDSERDSSYEQYF. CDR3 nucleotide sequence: TGCGCCAGCAACGACTCCGAGAGGGACAGCTCCTACGAGCAGTACTTC.

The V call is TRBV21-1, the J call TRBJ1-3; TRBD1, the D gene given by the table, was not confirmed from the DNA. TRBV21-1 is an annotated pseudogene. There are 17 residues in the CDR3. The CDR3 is CASSSLEEQFSGNTIYF. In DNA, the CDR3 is TGTGCCAGCAGCAGCCTGGAAGAACAGTTCTCTGGAAACACCATATATTTT.

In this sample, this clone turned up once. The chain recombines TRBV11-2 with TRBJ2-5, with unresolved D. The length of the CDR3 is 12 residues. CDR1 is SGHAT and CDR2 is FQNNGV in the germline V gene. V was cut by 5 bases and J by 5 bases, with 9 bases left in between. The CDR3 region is CASSPVWETQYF. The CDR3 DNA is TGTGCCAGCAGCCCCGTATGGGAGACCCAGTACTTC.

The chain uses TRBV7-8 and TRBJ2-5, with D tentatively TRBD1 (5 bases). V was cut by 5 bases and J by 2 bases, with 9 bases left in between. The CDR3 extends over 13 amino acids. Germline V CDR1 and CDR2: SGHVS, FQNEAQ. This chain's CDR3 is CASSRQRQETQYF. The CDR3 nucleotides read TGTGCCAGCAGCAGACAGAGACAAGAGACCCAGTACTTC. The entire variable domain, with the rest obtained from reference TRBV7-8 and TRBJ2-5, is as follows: GAGVSQSPRYKVAKRGQDVALRCDPISGHVSLFWYQQALGQGPEFLTYFQNEAQLDKSGLPSDRFFAERPEGSVSTLKIQRTQQEDSAVYLCASSRQRQETQYFGPGTRLLVL.

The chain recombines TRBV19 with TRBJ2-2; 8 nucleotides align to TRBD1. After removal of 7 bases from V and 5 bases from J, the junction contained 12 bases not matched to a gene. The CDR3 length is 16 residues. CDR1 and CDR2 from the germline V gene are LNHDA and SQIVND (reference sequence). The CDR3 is CASTVQGVLGTGELFF. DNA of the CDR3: TGTGCCAGTACTGTACAGGGGGTGCTCGGGACCGGGGAGCTGTTTTTT.

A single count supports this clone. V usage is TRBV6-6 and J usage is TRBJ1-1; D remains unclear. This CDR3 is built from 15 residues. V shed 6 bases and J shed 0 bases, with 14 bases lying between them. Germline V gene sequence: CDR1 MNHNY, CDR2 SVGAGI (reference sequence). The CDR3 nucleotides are TGTGCCAGCAGCCCCTTTAACTTCATGAACACTGAAGCTTTCTTT. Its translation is CASSPFNFMNTEAFF.

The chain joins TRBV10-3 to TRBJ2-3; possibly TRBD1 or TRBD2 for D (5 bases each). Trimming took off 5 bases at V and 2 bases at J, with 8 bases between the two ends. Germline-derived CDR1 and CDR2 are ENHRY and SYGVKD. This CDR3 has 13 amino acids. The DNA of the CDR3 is TGTGCCATCAGTCCGGGGCCCACAGATACGCAGTATTTT. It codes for CAISPGPTDTQYF.

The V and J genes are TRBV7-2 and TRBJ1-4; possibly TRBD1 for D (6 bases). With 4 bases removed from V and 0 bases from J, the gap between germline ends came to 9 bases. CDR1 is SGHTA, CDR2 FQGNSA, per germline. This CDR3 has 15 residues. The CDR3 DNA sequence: TGTGCCAGCAGCTCCCGGACAGCAACTAATGAAAAACTGTTTTTT. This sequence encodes CASSSRTATNEKLFF.

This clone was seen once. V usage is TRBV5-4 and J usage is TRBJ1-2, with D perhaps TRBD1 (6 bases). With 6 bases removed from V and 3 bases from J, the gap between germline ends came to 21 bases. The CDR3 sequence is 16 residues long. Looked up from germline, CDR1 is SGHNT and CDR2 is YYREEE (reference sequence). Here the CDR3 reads CASTRRGGGDDYGYTF. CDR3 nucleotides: TGTGCCAGCACCCGAAGAGGGGGGGGAGACGACTATGGCTACACCTTC.

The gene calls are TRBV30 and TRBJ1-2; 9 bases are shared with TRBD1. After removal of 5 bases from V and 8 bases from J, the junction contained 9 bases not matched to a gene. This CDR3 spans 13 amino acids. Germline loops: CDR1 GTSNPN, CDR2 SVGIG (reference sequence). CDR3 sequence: CAWDGTGLGGYTF. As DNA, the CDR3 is TGTGCCTGGGACGGGACAGGGCTAGGCGGCTACACCTTC.

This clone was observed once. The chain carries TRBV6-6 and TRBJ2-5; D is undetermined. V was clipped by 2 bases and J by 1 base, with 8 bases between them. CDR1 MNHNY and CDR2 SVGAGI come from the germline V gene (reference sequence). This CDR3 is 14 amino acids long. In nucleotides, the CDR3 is TGTGCCAGCAGTTACATGGCAGCCCAAGAGACCCAGTACTTC. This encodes CASSYMAAQETQYF.

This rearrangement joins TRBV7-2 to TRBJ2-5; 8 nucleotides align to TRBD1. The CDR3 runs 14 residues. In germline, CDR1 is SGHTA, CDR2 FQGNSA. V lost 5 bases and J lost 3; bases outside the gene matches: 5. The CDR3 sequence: CASSPGTGEETQYF. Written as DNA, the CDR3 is TGTGCCAGCAGCCCCGGGACAGGAGAAGAGACCCAGTACTTC.

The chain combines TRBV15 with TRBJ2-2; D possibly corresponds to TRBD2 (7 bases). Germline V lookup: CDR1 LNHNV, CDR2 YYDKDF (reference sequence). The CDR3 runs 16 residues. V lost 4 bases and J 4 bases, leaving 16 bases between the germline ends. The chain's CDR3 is CATSILGGGPTGELFF. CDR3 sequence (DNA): TGTGCCACCAGCATCCTAGGGGGGGGGCCCACCGGGGAGCTGTTTTTT.

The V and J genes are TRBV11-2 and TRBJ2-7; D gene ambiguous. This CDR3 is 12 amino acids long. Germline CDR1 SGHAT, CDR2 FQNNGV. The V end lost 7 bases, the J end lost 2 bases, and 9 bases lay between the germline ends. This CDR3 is CASTYSPYEQYF. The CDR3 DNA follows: TGTGCCAGCACCTACTCTCCCTACGAGCAGTACTTC.

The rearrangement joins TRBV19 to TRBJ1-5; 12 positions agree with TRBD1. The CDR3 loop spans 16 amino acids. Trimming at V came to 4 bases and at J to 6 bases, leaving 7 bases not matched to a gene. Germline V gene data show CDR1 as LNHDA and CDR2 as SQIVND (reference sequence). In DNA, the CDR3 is TGTGCCAGTAGTAGGGGGGACAGGGGGCACGGTCAGCCCCAGCATTTT. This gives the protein CASSRGDRGHGQPQHF.

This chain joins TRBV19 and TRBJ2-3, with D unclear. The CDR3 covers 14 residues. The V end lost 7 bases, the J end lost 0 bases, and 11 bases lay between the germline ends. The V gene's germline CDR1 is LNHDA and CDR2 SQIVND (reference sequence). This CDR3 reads CASKRTVSTDTQYF. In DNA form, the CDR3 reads TGTGCCAGTAAGAGGACGGTAAGCACAGATACGCAGTATTTT.

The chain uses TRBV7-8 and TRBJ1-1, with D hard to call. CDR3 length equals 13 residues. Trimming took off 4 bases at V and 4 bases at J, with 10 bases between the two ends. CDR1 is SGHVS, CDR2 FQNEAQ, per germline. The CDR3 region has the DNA TGTGCCAGCAGCTCCGGCCAGAGCACTGAAGCTTTCTTT. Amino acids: CASSSGQSTEAFF. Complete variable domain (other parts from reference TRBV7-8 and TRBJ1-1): GAGVSQSPRYKVAKRGQDVALRCDPISGHVSLFWYQQALGQGPEFLTYFQNEAQLDKSGLPSDRFFAERPEGSVSTLKIQRTQQEDSAVYLCASSSGQSTEAFFGQGTRLTVV.

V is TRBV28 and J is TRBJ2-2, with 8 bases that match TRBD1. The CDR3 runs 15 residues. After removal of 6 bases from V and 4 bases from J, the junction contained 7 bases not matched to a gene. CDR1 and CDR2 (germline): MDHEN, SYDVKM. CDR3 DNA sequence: TGTGCCAGCAGCCACCAGGGGGCAGCCACCGGGGAGCTGTTTTTT. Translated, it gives CASSHQGAATGELFF. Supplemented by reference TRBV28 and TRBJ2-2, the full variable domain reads DVKVTQSSRYLVKRTGEKVFLECVQDMDHENMFWYRQDPGLGLRLIYFSYDVKMKEKGDIPEGYSVSREKKERFSLILESASTNQTSMYLCASSHQGAATGELFFGEGSRLTVL.

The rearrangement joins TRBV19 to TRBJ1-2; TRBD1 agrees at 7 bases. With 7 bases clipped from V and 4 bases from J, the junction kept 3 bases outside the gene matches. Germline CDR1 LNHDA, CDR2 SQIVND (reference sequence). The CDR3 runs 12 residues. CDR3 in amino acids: CASTRQGYGYTF. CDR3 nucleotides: TGTGCCAGTACCAGACAGGGCTATGGCTACACCTTC.

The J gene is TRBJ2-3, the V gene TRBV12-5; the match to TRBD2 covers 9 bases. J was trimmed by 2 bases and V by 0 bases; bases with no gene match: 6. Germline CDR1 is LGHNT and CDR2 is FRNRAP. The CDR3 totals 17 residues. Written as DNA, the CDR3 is TGTGCTAGTGGTTTGGTTTATACTAGCGGGTTCACAGATACGCAGTATTTT. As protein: CASGLVYTSGFTDTQYF.